This T cell receptor (beta chain) was profiled in a study of blood T cell repertoires in COVID-19. Study summary: Acute and convalescent COVID-19 specimens originated in the United States, Italy and Spain.

This clone has just a few counts. As processed by the authors: Amplification of reference gene primers was used by the study to estimate nucleated cell counts. Here immunoSEQ multiplex PCR was the method, and the copy in TCRdb shows in-frame clones only, minus some. V and J calls and clone size follow that table, whereas D and trimming were derived from the DNA. Found here are over 150,000 clones, more than 90% of them singletons; the top ten hold approximately 0.5%. The sample comprised peripheral blood. The sequence was obtained from a man in his fifties with acute or convalescent COVID-19.

CDR3 residues: CASSSGTSAYTGELFF. CDR3 coding DNA: TGTGCCAGCAGCTCCGGGACTAGCGCTTACACCGGGGAGCTGTTTTTT. The chain joins TRBV5-6 to TRBJ2-2, with TRBD2 identical over 10 bases. This CDR3 spans 16 amino acids. The V segment lost 3 bases and the J segment 3 bases; nucleotides outside the gene matches: 5. Germline assignment: CDR1 SGHDT and CDR2 YYEEEE.